The text below deals with one T cell receptor beta chain. In the original workflow: From reference gene primer amplification, estimates of nucleated cell counts were derived. The repertoire was sequenced with immunoSEQ multiplex PCR; TCRdb's copy has only in-frame clones and lacks some. V, J and clone size are taken as reported in that table, and D and trimming were inferred from the DNA itself. Of 110,000 or so clones in the sample, more than 80% were seen once. The data derive from a study of blood T cell repertoires in COVID-19. About the study: Samples of COVID-19 (acute and convalescent) were obtained from the United States, Italy and Spain. T cells, B-cell-depleted T cells, or PBMCs provided the cDNA or gDNA that served as material.

Germline loops: CDR1 MDHEN, CDR2 SYDVKM. Between the trimmed V and J ends, which lost 8 bases and 1 base, there was a span of 9 bases. There are 13 residues in the CDR3. The TCR was taken from a man aged 65-85 years with active or convalescent COVID-19. The chain combines TRBV28 with TRBJ1-5; possibly TRBD1 for D (5 bases). The material sequenced was peripheral blood. Here the CDR3 DNA reads TGTGCCAGCCGGACACTAAGCAATCAGCCCCAGCATTTT. Translating gives CASRTLSNQPQHF.